The next 14 T cell receptor beta chains were all read from a single sample in a study of blood T cell repertoires in COVID-19 (dated by TCRdb to 2020 to 2021). Libraries were constructed by the immunoSEQ multiplex PCR assay. TCRdb limited this immuneACCESS table to in-frame rearrangements with V and J called. A share of clones is missing; checked studies link under half to unresolved V genes, and the rest is unexplained. The sample table shows a few hundred thousand clones, and roughly four fifths are seen once. The top ten constitute about 2% of the sample. Material for sequencing was peripheral blood. These receptor sequences come from a man aged 30 to 39 who had recovered from COVID-19.

The chain couples TRBV18 to TRBJ2-2; D is ambiguous. V lost 2 bases and J 5 bases, leaving 6 bases between the germline ends. Per the germline V gene, CDR1 is KGHSH and CDR2 is LQKENI. The CDR3 extends over 13 amino acids. The CDR3 region has the DNA TGTGCCAGCTCACCATTGACAACCGGGGAGCTGTTTTTT. This sequence encodes CASSPLTTGELFF. The full variable domain, completed using reference TRBV18 and TRBJ2-2, is NAGVMQNPRHLVRRRGQEARLRCSPMKGHSHVYWYRQLPEEGLKFMVYLQKENIIDESGMPKERFSAEFPKEGPSILRIQQVVRGDSAAYFCASSPLTTGELFFGEGSRLTVL.

CDR3 residues: CASSSRGGTGELFF. CDR3 nucleotide sequence: TGTGCCAGCAGCTCCCGGGGGGGAACCGGGGAGCTGTTTTTT. The chain employs TRBV7-2 and TRBJ2-2, with 8 bases that match TRBD2. CDR1 is SGHTA, CDR2 FQGNSA, per germline. V dropped 4 bases and J dropped 5; count of bases not matched to a gene: 3. This CDR3 has 14 amino acids.

This chain links TRBV6-1 with TRBJ2-2; the D gene is possibly TRBD1 (5 bases). The germline V gene has CDR1 MNHNS and CDR2 SASEGT. Trimming removed 6 bases at V and 6 bases at J, with 5 bases between. This CDR3 comprises 11 residues. This CDR3 reads CASSRAGELFF. CDR3 nucleotides: TGTGCCAGCAGCAGGGCCGGGGAGCTGTTTTTT.

This sequence joins TRBV2 and TRBJ2-3; tentatively, D is TRBD1 (6 bases). V shed 6 bases and J shed 2 bases, with 12 bases lying between them. Germline CDR1 and CDR2: SNHLY and FYNNEI. This CDR3 has 14 amino acids. The CDR3: CASREQGFTDTQYF. The CDR3, as DNA: TGTGCCAGCAGAGAACAGGGATTCACAGATACGCAGTATTTT.

The chain is built from TRBV24-1 and TRBJ2-6; the D gene is possibly TRBD1 (6 bases). V lost 5 bases to trimming and J lost 2 bases, with 6 bases between them. Germline CDR1 is KGHDR and CDR2 is SFDVKD. The CDR3 spans 14 residues. CDR3 nucleotides: TGTGCCACCAGTGCAGGGGCTGGGGCCAACGTCCTGACTTTC. Translated: CATSAGAGANVLTF.

This clone showed up just once. V gene TRBV18 combines with J gene TRBJ1-2, with no clear D. This CDR3 has 14 residues. Trimming pared 2 bases from V and 8 bases from J, leaving 15 bases between. Germline V gene data show CDR1 as KGHSH and CDR2 as LQKENI. This CDR3 is CASSPDNPGWGYTF. Here the CDR3 DNA reads TGTGCCAGCTCACCAGATAATCCGGGGTGGGGCTACACCTTC.

The CDR3 reads CASSIFRANTEAFF. The CDR3 DNA reads TGTGCCAGTAGTATTTTTCGAGCCAACACTGAAGCTTTCTTT. The chain couples TRBV19 to TRBJ1-1, with D unresolved. In germline, CDR1 is LNHDA, CDR2 SQIVND (reference sequence). The CDR3 sequence is 14 residues long. Trimming shortened V by 3 bases and J by 2 bases, and 10 bases separated the two germline ends.

The gene calls are TRBV28 and TRBJ1-3; TRBD1 agrees at 9 bases. The CDR3 has 15 residues. The V segment lost 3 bases and the J segment 7 bases; nucleotides outside the gene matches: 7. Germline assignment: CDR1 MDHEN and CDR2 SYDVKM. The CDR3 sequence: CASSFRGQGLNTIYF. In DNA form, the CDR3 reads TGTGCCAGCAGTTTTAGGGGACAGGGCCTCAACACCATATATTTT.

This clone has a handful of counts. The same CDR3 also results from other DNA sequences found in this sample. The chain recombines TRBV12-3 or TRBV12-4 with TRBJ1-5, with D uncertain. The CDR3 is 12 amino acids. Trimming took 7 bases from V and 0 from J, leaving 4 bases between them. The CDR3 spells CASTYSNQPQHF. DNA of the CDR3: TGTGCCAGCACTTATAGCAATCAGCCCCAGCATTTT.

J is TRBJ2-3 and V is TRBV10-3; 10 nucleotides line up with TRBD2. V lost 9 bases, J lost 2 bases, and 2 bases stayed unmatched. The CDR3 is 13 amino acids. CDR1 is ENHRY and CDR2 is SYGVKD in the germline V gene. The CDR3 protein is CAITSGVTDTQYF. The DNA for the CDR3 is TGTGCCATTACTAGCGGGGTCACAGATACGCAGTATTTT.

The rearrangement joins TRBV12-3 or TRBV12-4 to TRBJ2-5; 7 positions match TRBD2. The J segment lost 7 bases and the V segment lost 1 base, leaving 0 bases of the junction unmatched. This CDR3 is built from 12 residues. The CDR3 protein is CASSLGEGTQYF. CDR3 in DNA: TGTGCCAGCAGTTTAGGGGAGGGGACCCAGTACTTC.

The V and J genes are TRBV28 and TRBJ2-1; maybe TRBD2 (6 bases). V was pared by 5 bases and J by 7 bases, with 12 bases between. The length of the CDR3 is 13 residues. Germline values: CDR1 MDHEN, CDR2 SYDVKM. CDR3 region: CASSPGTLNEQFF. The CDR3 nucleotides are TGTGCCAGCAGTCCTGGGACTCTTAATGAGCAGTTCTTC.

The chain couples TRBV28 to TRBJ2-1, with TRBD1 identical over 12 bases. The CDR3 is made up of 17 amino acids. With 3 bases clipped from V and 6 bases from J, the junction kept 9 bases outside the gene matches. Germline lookup yields CDR1 MDHEN and CDR2 SYDVKM. The CDR3 nucleotides are TGTGCCAGCAGTTTCGGGACAGGGGGCTTTTTTTTCAATGAGCAGTTCTTC. It is translated as CASSFGTGGFFFNEQFF. Together with reference TRBV28 and TRBJ2-1, the CDR3 gives the full variable domain: DVKVTQSSRYLVKRTGEKVFLECVQDMDHENMFWYRQDPGLGLRLIYFSYDVKMKEKGDIPEGYSVSREKKERFSLILESASTNQTSMYLCASSFGTGGFFFNEQFFGPGTRLTVL.

V usage is TRBV3-1 (or the pseudogene TRBV3-2) and J usage is TRBJ1-2; D might be TRBD1 (6 bases). Trimming left V 1 base short and J 7 bases short, with 16 bases between. Germline V gene data show CDR1 as LGHDT and CDR2 as YNNKEL (reference sequence). The CDR3 extends over 15 amino acids. CDR3 sequence: CASSQVEGRGRGYTF. The CDR3, as DNA: TGTGCCAGCAGCCAAGTTGAGGGCAGGGGACGTGGCTACACCTTC.